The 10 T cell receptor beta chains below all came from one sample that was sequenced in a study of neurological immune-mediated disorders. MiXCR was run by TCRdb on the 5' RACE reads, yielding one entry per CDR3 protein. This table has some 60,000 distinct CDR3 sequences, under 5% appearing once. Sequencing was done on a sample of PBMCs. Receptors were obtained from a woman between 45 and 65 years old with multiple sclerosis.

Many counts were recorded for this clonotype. The CDR3 protein is CSVGPGWGMDGEQFF. The CDR3 nucleotides read TGCAGCGTTGGACCGGGGTGGGGGATGGACGGTGAGCAGTTCTTC. This chain connects TRBV29-1 to TRBJ2-1; D may correspond to TRBD1 or TRBD2 (5 bases each). This CDR3 has 15 residues. Trimming took off 4 bases at V and 9 bases at J, with 22 bases between the two ends. Germline V gene data show CDR1 as SQVTM and CDR2 as ANQGSEA.

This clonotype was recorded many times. Here the CDR3 reads CATSDLFGPDTQYF. CDR3 bases: TGTGCCACCAGTGATCTATTTGGCCCAGATACGCAGTATTTT. The chain recombines TRBV24-1 with TRBJ2-3; unclear D gene. The V and J ends lost 3 bases and 4 bases respectively, with 10 bases between them. From germline, CDR1 is KGHDR and CDR2 SFDVKD. The CDR3 sequence is 14 residues long.

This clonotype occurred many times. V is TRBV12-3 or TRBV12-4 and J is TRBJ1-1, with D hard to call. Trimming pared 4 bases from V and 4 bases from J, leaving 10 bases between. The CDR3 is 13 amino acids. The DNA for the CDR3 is TGTGCCAGCAGTTCCTCGGACGCCACTGAAGCTTTCTTT. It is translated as CASSSSDATEAFF.

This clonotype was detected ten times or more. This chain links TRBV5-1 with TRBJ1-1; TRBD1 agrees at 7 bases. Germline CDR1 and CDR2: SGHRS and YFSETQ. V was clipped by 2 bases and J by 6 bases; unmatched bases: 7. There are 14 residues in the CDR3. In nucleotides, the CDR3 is TGCGCCAGCAGCTTCGAACAGGGGCCGGCTGAAGCTTTCTTT. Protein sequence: CASSFEQGPAEAFF. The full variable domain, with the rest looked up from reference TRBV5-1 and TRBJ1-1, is KAGVTQTPRYLIKTRGQQVTLSCSPISGHRSVSWYQQTPGQGLQFLFEYFSETQRNKGNFPGRFSGRQFSNSRSEMNVSTLELGDSALYLCASSFEQGPAEAFFGQGTRLTVV.

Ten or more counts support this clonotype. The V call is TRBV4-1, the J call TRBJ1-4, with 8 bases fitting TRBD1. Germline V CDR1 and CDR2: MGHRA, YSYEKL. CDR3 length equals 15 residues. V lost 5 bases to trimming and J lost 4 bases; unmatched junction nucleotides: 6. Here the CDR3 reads CASSLQGEGNEKLFF. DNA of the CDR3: TGCGCCAGCAGCTTACAGGGGGAGGGTAATGAAAAACTGTTTTTT.

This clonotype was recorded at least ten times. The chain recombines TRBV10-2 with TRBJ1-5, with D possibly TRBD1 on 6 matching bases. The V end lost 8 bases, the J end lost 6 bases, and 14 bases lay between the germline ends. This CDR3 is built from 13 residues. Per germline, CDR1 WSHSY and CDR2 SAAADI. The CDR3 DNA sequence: TGCGCCAGCTTACAGGGAGTAGGTCAGCCCCAGCATTTT. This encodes CASLQGVGQPQHF.

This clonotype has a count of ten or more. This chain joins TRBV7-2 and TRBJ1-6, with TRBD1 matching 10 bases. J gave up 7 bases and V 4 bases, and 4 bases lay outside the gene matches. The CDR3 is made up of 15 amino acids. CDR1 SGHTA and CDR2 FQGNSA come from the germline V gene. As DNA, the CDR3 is TGTGCCAGCAGCTCCGGACAGGGGGGGAATTCACCCCTCCACTTT. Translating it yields CASSSGQGGNSPLHF.

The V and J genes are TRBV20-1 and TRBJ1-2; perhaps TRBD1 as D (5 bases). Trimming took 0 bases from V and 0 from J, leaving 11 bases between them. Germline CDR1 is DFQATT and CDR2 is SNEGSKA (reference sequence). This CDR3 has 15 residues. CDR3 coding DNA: TGCAGTGCTAGAGATTACGTAGGGGCTAACTATGGCTACACCTTC. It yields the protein CSARDYVGANYGYTF.

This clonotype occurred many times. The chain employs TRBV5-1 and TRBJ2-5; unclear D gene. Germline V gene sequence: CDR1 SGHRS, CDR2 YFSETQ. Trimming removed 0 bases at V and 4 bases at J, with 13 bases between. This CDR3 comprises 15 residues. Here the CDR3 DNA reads TGCGCCAGCAGCTTGGATCGCCAGCCCCCAGAGACCCAGTACTTC. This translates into CASSLDRQPPETQYF. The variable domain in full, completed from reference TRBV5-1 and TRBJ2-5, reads KAGVTQTPRYLIKTRGQQVTLSCSPISGHRSVSWYQQTPGQGLQFLFEYFSETQRNKGNFPGRFSGRQFSNSRSEMNVSTLELGDSALYLCASSLDRQPPETQYFGPGTRLLVL.

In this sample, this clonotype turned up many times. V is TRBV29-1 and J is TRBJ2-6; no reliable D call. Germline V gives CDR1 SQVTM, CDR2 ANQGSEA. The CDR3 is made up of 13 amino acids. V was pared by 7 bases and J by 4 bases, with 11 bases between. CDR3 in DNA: TGCAGCGCCCTTAAATCCGGGGCCAACGTCCTGACTTTC. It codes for CSALKSGANVLTF. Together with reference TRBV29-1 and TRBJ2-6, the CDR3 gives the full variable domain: SAVISQKPSRDICQRGTSLTIQCQVDSQVTMMFWYRQQPGQSLTLIATANQGSEATYESGFVIDKFPISRPNLTFSTLTVSNMSPEDSSIYLCSALKSGANVLTFGAGSRLTVL.